The 16 T cell receptor beta chains reported below all come from one sample, sequenced in a study of T-cell reconstitution after alpha-beta-depleted transplantation in children. A TCRbeta library incorporating unique molecular identifiers was prepared. MiXCR was run by TCRdb on the PCR reads, yielding one entry per CDR3 protein. The table lists roughly 500,000 distinct CDR3 sequences, approximately 32% of them singletons. The source material was PBMCs from the stem cell graft donor, sampled from the stem cell graft. These receptors were collected from a human donor who donated a stem cell graft to a child with aplastic anemia.

This chain connects TRBV27 to TRBJ1-1, with 7 bases aligning to TRBD1. The germline CDR1 and CDR2 sequences are MNHEY and SMNVEV (reference sequence). The CDR3 runs 14 residues. Trimming cost V 2 bases and J 7 bases; bases outside gene matches: 7. This CDR3 is CASSLRGTGDEAFF. As DNA, the CDR3 is TGTGCCAGCAGTTTACGAGGTACAGGGGATGAAGCTTTCTTT.

The chain uses TRBV6-5 and TRBJ2-7; TRBD1 agrees at 7 bases. With V trimmed by 2 bases and J by 1 base, 14 bases remained unmatched. The CDR3 runs 18 residues. Per the germline V gene, CDR1 is MNHEY and CDR2 is SVGAGI. The DNA of the CDR3 is TGTGCCAGCAGTTACCGGATTTCTGCTTCGGGACAGTCCTACGAGCAGTACTTC. It translates to CASSYRISASGQSYEQYF.

This clonotype was observed a handful of times. The chain carries TRBV24-1 and TRBJ1-4, with 7 bases fitting TRBD1. CDR3 length: 18 residues. The ends lost 2 bases at V and 0 bases at J; junction bases unmatched: 8. Per the germline V gene, CDR1 is KGHDR and CDR2 is SFDVKD. Here the CDR3 DNA reads TGTGCCACCAGTGATTCTACCGGGACAGCGGCAACTAATGAAAAACTGTTTTTT. It yields the protein CATSDSTGTAATNEKLFF.

The gene calls are TRBV29-1 and TRBJ2-5; possibly TRBD1 for D (5 bases). Germline V lookup: CDR1 SQVTM, CDR2 ANQGSEA. Between the trimmed V and J ends, which lost 4 bases and 1 base, there was a span of 25 bases. The CDR3 consists of 18 residues. CDR3 nucleotide sequence: TGCAGCGTTGGGCATACCTGGACCTATGGGGCACGCCAAGAGACCCAGTACTTC. It specifies CSVGHTWTYGARQETQYF.

This clonotype came up a few times. This chain uses TRBV24-1 with TRBJ2-2; no reliable D call. The CDR3 has 14 amino acids. The V and J ends lost 2 bases and 0 bases respectively, with 3 bases between them. Germline V lookup: CDR1 KGHDR, CDR2 SFDVKD. CDR3 sequence: CATSDYSNTGELFF. CDR3 bases: TGTGCCACCAGTGATTACTCGAACACCGGGGAGCTGTTTTTT.

This clonotype was counted a few times. The rearrangement uses TRBV12-3 or TRBV12-4 and TRBJ2-7; D uncertain. The V end lost 11 bases, the J end lost 5 bases, and 13 bases lay between the germline ends. The CDR3 totals 11 residues. CDR3 protein: CACSRFNEQYF. Here the CDR3 DNA reads TGTGCCTGCTCGCGATTCAACGAGCAGTACTTC.

In this sample, this clonotype turned up a few times. V gene TRBV11-2 combines with J gene TRBJ2-7; maybe TRBD1 (5 bases). Germline CDR1 SGHAT, CDR2 FQNNGV. With 6 bases removed from V and 6 bases from J, the gap between germline ends came to 12 bases. The length of the CDR3 is 12 residues. In DNA, the CDR3 is TGTGCCAGCAGGTCCTCTAGGGGCGAGCAGTACTTC. It yields the protein CASRSSRGEQYF.

CDR3 DNA: TGTGCCAGCAGACTGACTAGCGGGACTTACGAGCAGTACTTC. Translating it yields CASRLTSGTYEQYF. The chain combines TRBV12-3 or TRBV12-4 with TRBJ2-7, with TRBD2 matching over 11 bases. V shed 6 bases and J 4 bases; nucleotides not matched to a gene: 5. The CDR3 sequence is 14 residues long.

The rearrangement links TRBV12-3 or TRBV12-4 to TRBJ2-1; 7 bases are shared with TRBD2. CDR3 size: 17 residues. V was pared by 6 bases and J by 1 base, with 12 bases of the junction left unmatched. CDR3 sequence: CASSLGRLAASYNEQFF. Written as DNA, the CDR3 is TGTGCCAGCAGCCTAGGTAGGCTAGCGGCATCCTACAATGAGCAGTTCTTC.

CDR3 DNA sequence: TGCAGCGCCCGACCCCGGCTGAACACTGAAGCTTTCTTT. It codes for CSARPRLNTEAFF. The rearrangement joins TRBV29-1 to TRBJ1-1, with D hard to call. The germline gives CDR1 SQVTM, CDR2 ANQGSEA. The length of the CDR3 is 13 residues. V gave up 7 bases and J gave up 0 bases, with 12 bases separating them.

There are a few counts of this clonotype. One end of the junction varies from germline; a read error may be responsible. This chain connects TRBV15 to TRBJ2-1, with D possibly being TRBD2 (6 bases). CDR1 LNHNV and CDR2 YYDKDF come from the germline V gene (reference sequence). The CDR3 spans 13 residues. CDR3 protein: CATSRDPGEERFF. The CDR3 bases are TGTGCCACCAGCAGAGATCCGGGGGAGGAGCGGTTCTTC.

In its sample, this clonotype was seen a few times. The rearrangement joins TRBV12-3 or TRBV12-4 to TRBJ1-1, with D possibly matching TRBD1 (6 bases). The CDR3 is 14 amino acids. V shed 8 bases and J shed 1 base, with 14 bases lying between them. In DNA form, the CDR3 reads TGTGCCAGCTCCCCCTCGGACAGGAACACTGAAGCTTTCTTT. Its protein is CASSPSDRNTEAFF.

The chain employs TRBV12-3 or TRBV12-4 and TRBJ2-3; no clear D. This CDR3 comprises 13 residues. V dropped 3 bases and J dropped 4 bases, with 8 bases sitting between them. This CDR3 is CASSLVAPDTQYF. CDR3 in DNA: TGTGCCAGCAGTTTGGTCGCACCAGATACGCAGTATTTT.

This chain uses TRBV5-5 with TRBJ1-5; 7 nucleotides agree with TRBD1. The CDR3 spans 17 residues. The V and J ends lost 2 bases and 4 bases, in that order; junction bases with no gene match: 12. Germline V lookup: CDR1 SGHKS, CDR2 YYEKEE (reference sequence). CDR3 DNA: TGTGCCAGCAGCTTAGGAGGGGGCAGCATTGGAAATCAGCCCCAGCATTTT. Translation: CASSLGGGSIGNQPQHF.

V usage is TRBV6-4 and J usage is TRBJ2-7; 14 bases are a match to TRBD2. This CDR3 contains 17 residues. Germline CDR1 is MRHNA and CDR2 is SNTAGT. V shed 4 bases and J 2 bases; nucleotides not matched to a gene: 7. The CDR3 DNA sequence: TGTGCCAGCAGTGTAGGACTAGCGGGAGGCCGAGCCTACGAGCAGTACGTC. It encodes CASSVGLAGGRAYEQYV.

This clonotype was counted between two and nine times. The chain couples TRBV29-1 to TRBJ1-2; D uncertain. The CDR3 is made up of 13 amino acids. Germline lookup yields CDR1 SQVTM and CDR2 ANQGSEA. The V end lost 3 bases, the J end lost 2 bases, and 10 bases lay between the germline ends. CDR3 sequence (DNA): TGCAGCGTTGACGGGGAGGGAAACTATGGCTACACCTTC. The encoded protein is CSVDGEGNYGYTF.